Included here is one T cell receptor beta chain sequence, with context. As yet, its antigen is unknown. This record belongs to a study of blood T cells in healthy people across ages. Study as a whole: Template switching recovered approximately one barcoded beta molecule for every two T cells.

The CDR3 is 14 amino acids. CDR1 and CDR2 from the germline V gene are SEHNR and FQNEAQ (reference sequence). Trimming pared 6 bases from V and 2 bases from J, leaving 12 bases between. Sample-barcoded 5' priming and a J-beta primer mix drove a second PCR of roughly 7 to 11 cycles. TCRdb analysed the 5' RACE reads with MiXCR anew, one entry per CDR3 protein. There are roughly 900,000 distinct CDR3 sequences in the sample; under 35% occur only once, and 17% lies in the top ten. Study-level results: Donors of long life had a larger count of naive CD4+ cells and greater diversity than aged donors.

Sequenced material: blood. The clonotype comes from a woman older than 75 in good health. The rearrangement links TRBV7-9 to TRBJ2-3; no clear D gene. The CDR3 nucleotides read TGTGCCAGCAGTTTGCACGACCACACAGATACGCAGTATTTT. It encodes CASSLHDHTDTQYF.